The clone carrying this T cell receptor beta chain was observed a single time. The data originate from a study of glioma-infiltrating T cells after dendritic cell vaccination. Germline trimming cut 6 bases from V and 7 bases from J; bases unmatched to any gene: 11. Germline V gives CDR1 SQVTM, CDR2 ANQGSEA. The CDR3 length is 14 residues. Time point in this sample: after dendritic cell vaccination, including at tumor progression/relapse. Measured with immunoSEQ multiplex PCR; TCRdb has only the in-frame clones, and not every one. The sample has about 24,000 clones; around nine tenths are singletons. The sequencing here drew on blood, taken after dendritic cell vaccination. This TCR was recovered from a human donor with glioblastoma. The chain employs TRBV29-1 and TRBJ2-2, with TRBD1 matching over 7 bases. The CDR3 reads CSVTATGSVGELFF. As DNA, the CDR3 is TGCAGCGTGACCGCGACAGGGAGTGTCGGGGAGCTGTTTTTT.